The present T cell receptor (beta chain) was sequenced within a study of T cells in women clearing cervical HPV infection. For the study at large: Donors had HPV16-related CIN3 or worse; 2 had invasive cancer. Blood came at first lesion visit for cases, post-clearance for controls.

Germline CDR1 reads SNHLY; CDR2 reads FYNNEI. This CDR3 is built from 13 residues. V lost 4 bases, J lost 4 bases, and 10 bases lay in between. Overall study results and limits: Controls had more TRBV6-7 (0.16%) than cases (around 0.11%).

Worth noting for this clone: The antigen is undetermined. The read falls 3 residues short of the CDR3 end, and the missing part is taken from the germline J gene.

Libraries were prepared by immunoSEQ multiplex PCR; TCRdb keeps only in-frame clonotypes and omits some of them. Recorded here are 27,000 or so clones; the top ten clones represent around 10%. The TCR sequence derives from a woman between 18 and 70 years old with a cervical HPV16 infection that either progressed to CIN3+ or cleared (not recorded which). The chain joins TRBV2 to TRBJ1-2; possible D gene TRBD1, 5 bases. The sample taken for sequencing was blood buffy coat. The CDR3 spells CASSVRQSYGYTF. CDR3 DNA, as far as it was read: TGTGCCAGCAGTGTTAGACAGAGCTATGGC.